This TCR beta chain was obtained from a study of blood T cells in healthy people across ages. As for the study in general: Researchers report that template switching captured about one barcoded beta molecule per two T cells.

Through a sample-barcoded 5' primer and a J-beta primer mix, a second PCR was run for roughly 7 to 11 cycles. Every single cDNA molecule received a tag from a template-switch adaptor with 12 random nucleotides. One entry per CDR3 protein, called by TCRdb with MiXCR from the 5' RACE reads. The sample lists hundreds of thousands of distinct CDR3 sequences; 55% to 65% were seen once. This CDR3 is 14 amino acids long. CDR1 and CDR2 (germline): SGDLS, YYNGEE. Drawing of peripheral blood yielded 7.5 to 10 milliliters from each donor. This sequence was found in a man younger than 40 in good health. The chain has TRBV9 and TRBJ2-4; D is perhaps TRBD1 (6 bases). The J call could be wrong; TRBJ2-7 is a better fit for the DNA end. The material sequenced was blood. CDR3 sequence reads: CASSVGQVAYEQYF. In nucleotides, the CDR3 is TGTGCCAGCAGCGTAGGACAGGTAGCCTACGAGCAGTACTTC.